This T cell receptor (beta chain) was sequenced during a study of T cells in Graves' hyperthyroidism and ophthalmopathy. In this sample, this clonotype turned up a few times. This CDR3 is 14 amino acids long. Trimming removed 6 bases from V and 3 bases from J; junction bases left unmatched: 8. Germline assignment: CDR1 DFQATT and CDR2 SNEGSKA (reference sequence). Template material for amplifying TCR beta CDR3 regions consisted of RNA transcripts. An initial round of RT-PCR targeting the TCR CDR3 relied on the HTBI primer set. From the multiplex PCR reads, TCRdb called clonotypes with MiXCR, one entry per CDR3 protein. The repertoire includes roughly 720,000 distinct CDR3 sequences, around 15% of them detected once, and less than 20% sits in the top ten.

This chain connects TRBV20-1 to TRBJ2-1; 7 bases match TRBD2. The TCR comes from a man aged 45 to 65 with Graves' hyperthyroidism. What was sequenced was blood. CDR3 coding DNA: TGCAGTGCGGGCTGGCGGGAGAACTACAATGAGCAGTTCTTC. Amino acids: CSAGWRENYNEQFF.